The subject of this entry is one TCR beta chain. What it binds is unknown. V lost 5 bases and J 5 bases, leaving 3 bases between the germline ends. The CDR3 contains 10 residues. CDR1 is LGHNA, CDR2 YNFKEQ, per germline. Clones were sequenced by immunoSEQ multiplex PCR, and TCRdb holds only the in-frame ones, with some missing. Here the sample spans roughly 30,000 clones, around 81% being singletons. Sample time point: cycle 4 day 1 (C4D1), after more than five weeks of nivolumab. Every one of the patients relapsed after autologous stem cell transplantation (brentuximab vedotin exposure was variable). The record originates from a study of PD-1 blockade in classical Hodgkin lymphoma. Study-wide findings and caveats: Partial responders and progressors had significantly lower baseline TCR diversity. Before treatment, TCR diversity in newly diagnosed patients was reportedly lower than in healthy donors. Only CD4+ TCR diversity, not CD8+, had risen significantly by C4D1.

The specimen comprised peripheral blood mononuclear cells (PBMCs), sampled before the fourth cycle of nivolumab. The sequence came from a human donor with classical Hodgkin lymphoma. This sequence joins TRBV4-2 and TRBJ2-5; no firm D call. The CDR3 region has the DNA TGTGCCAGCAGCGGTGAGACCCAGTACTTC. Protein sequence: CASSGETQYF.